The rows below give T cell receptor beta chains drawn from one sample of a study of T-cell memory formation after mild COVID-19. TCRdb redid the calling of the 5' RACE reads with MiXCR, one entry per CDR3 protein. This table holds about 320,000 distinct CDR3 sequences, approximately 15% found once. Input material: PBMCs or a T cell subset sorted from them (not recorded which). These receptors were taken from a man aged 18 to 35 who had mild COVID-19 (a few samples of this study predate the infection). Cell type and time point are not known. Each CDR3 is given with its conserved first and last residue. The D gene is left open where the match is weak. Some rows have no size entry. The others give once, few or many, or a class for an expanded clone.

cdr3_nt: TGTGCCAGCAGCGGTGGCCAGTCGCGGGAGCAGTTCTTC; cdr3_aa: CASSGGQSREQFF; clone_size: many; v_call: TRBV9; j_call: TRBJ2-1; d_call: .
cdr3_nt: TGTGCCAGCAGCCCTGGCCCTATGATGAACACTGAAGCTTTCTTT; cdr3_aa: CASSPGPMMNTEAFF; clone_size: .; v_call: TRBV7-3; j_call: TRBJ1-1; d_call: .
cdr3_nt: TGTGCTAGTGGTTTGGGGGTCAGGCTCGGGGCTTTCTTT; cdr3_aa: CASGLGVRLGAFF; clone_size: few; v_call: TRBV12-5; j_call: TRBJ1-1; d_call: .
cdr3_nt: TGTGCCACCTCCCCCAACCAAGAGACCCAGTACTTC; cdr3_aa: CATSPNQETQYF; clone_size: .; v_call: TRBV12-3/TRBV12-4; j_call: TRBJ2-5; d_call: .
cdr3_nt: TGTGCCAGCAGGGCCGGACAGGGGGCGCTTGGGGAGCTGTTTTTT; cdr3_aa: CASRAGQGALGELFF; clone_size: .; v_call: TRBV28; j_call: TRBJ2-2; d_call: TRBD1
cdr3_nt: TGTGCCAGCAGCTCGACCAACTCACCCCTCCACTTT; cdr3_aa: CASSSTNSPLHF; clone_size: .; v_call: TRBV7-9; j_call: TRBJ1-6; d_call: .
cdr3_nt: TGCGCCAGCAGTCTGAAGGGAGCAATTCAGCCCCAGCATTTT; cdr3_aa: CASSLKGAIQPQHF; clone_size: few; v_call: TRBV23-1; j_call: TRBJ1-5; d_call: .
cdr3_nt: TGTGCCAGCAGTTACACGGGGAATCAGCCCCAGCATTTT; cdr3_aa: CASSYTGNQPQHF; clone_size: .; v_call: TRBV6-6; j_call: TRBJ1-5; d_call: .
cdr3_nt: TGTGCCAGCAGCTCAGACCAGATAGCCAAAAACATTCAGTACTTC; cdr3_aa: CASSSDQIAKNIQYF; clone_size: .; v_call: TRBV28; j_call: TRBJ2-4; d_call: .
cdr3_nt: TGCAGTGCTCTAGGGCGGTATGGCTACACCTTC; cdr3_aa: CSALGRYGYTF; clone_size: few; v_call: TRBV20-1; j_call: TRBJ1-2; d_call: .
cdr3_nt: TGTGCCAGCAGCTTATCCGACGGGGGGGTTGGGCAGTTCTTC; cdr3_aa: CASSLSDGGVGQFF; clone_size: .; v_call: TRBV7-6; j_call: TRBJ2-1; d_call: TRBD2
cdr3_nt: TGTGCCAGCAGGGCTCGATTCACAGATACGCAGTATTTT; cdr3_aa: CASRARFTDTQYF; clone_size: .; v_call: TRBV28; j_call: TRBJ2-3; d_call: .
cdr3_nt: TGTGCCAGCAGCTTCATCGCCACAGATACGCAGTATTTT; cdr3_aa: CASSFIATDTQYF; clone_size: .; v_call: TRBV7-3; j_call: TRBJ2-3; d_call: .
cdr3_nt: TGCAGTGCCATCACCGCCTCTGGGGCCAACGTCCTGACTTTC; cdr3_aa: CSAITASGANVLTF; clone_size: .; v_call: TRBV20-1; j_call: TRBJ2-6; d_call: .
cdr3_nt: TGTGCCGGGGGGGACTCACCCCTCCACTTT; cdr3_aa: CAGGDSPLHF; clone_size: many; v_call: TRBV7-9; j_call: TRBJ1-6; d_call: .
cdr3_nt: TGTGCCAGCAGCTTGCAGGGTTTGCACGAGCAGTACTTC; cdr3_aa: CASSLQGLHEQYF; clone_size: few; v_call: TRBV7-6; j_call: TRBJ2-7; d_call: .
cdr3_nt: TGTGCCAGCAGCCCGCGTGGGCAAGGGGAAGCTTTCTTT; cdr3_aa: CASSPRGQGEAFF; clone_size: .; v_call: TRBV3-1; j_call: TRBJ1-1; d_call: .
cdr3_nt: TGCGCCAGCAGCTTGGACGGAGTTAGCAATCAGCCCCAGCATTTT; cdr3_aa: CASSLDGVSNQPQHF; clone_size: .; v_call: TRBV5-1; j_call: TRBJ1-5; d_call: .
cdr3_nt: TGCAGTGCTAGGGGGGTAGTGGCAAACATTCAGTACTTC; cdr3_aa: CSARGVVANIQYF; clone_size: .; v_call: TRBV20-1; j_call: TRBJ2-4; d_call: .
cdr3_nt: TGCAGCGTCCAGACACCTAACACCGGGGAGCTGTTTTTT; cdr3_aa: CSVQTPNTGELFF; clone_size: few; v_call: TRBV29-1; j_call: TRBJ2-2; d_call: .
cdr3_nt: TGCAGCGTAAGGACAGGGGGCGGCACTGAAGCTTTCTTT; cdr3_aa: CSVRTGGGTEAFF; clone_size: .; v_call: TRBV29-1; j_call: TRBJ1-1; d_call: TRBD1
cdr3_nt: TGTGCCAGCCCCAAGATGCCCCTGGACCTTTATAGCAATCAGCCCCAGCATTTT; cdr3_aa: CASPKMPLDLYSNQPQHF; clone_size: many; v_call: TRBV6-2/TRBV6-3; j_call: TRBJ1-5; d_call: .
cdr3_nt: TGTGCCAGCAGTTTATCGAGCCGACAGGGTGGCTCTGGAAACACCATATATTTT; cdr3_aa: CASSLSSRQGGSGNTIYF; clone_size: .; v_call: TRBV27; j_call: TRBJ1-3; d_call: TRBD1
cdr3_nt: TGTGCCAGCGCCGCGTCTAATGGGAATTCACCCCTCCACTTT; cdr3_aa: CASAASNGNSPLHF; clone_size: .; v_call: TRBV6-2/TRBV6-3; j_call: TRBJ1-6; d_call: .
cdr3_nt: TGTGCCAGCAGTGACGAGGGCCTCACAGATACGCAGTATTTT; cdr3_aa: CASSDEGLTDTQYF; clone_size: few; v_call: TRBV5-4; j_call: TRBJ2-3; d_call: .
cdr3_nt: TGCGCCAGCAGCCCCGGGACAGGGAGCTCCCCAAAGACTTACAATGAGCAGTTCTTC; cdr3_aa: CASSPGTGSSPKTYNEQFF; clone_size: few; v_call: TRBV4-1; j_call: TRBJ2-1; d_call: TRBD1
cdr3_nt: TGCGCCAGCAGCCTTTGGGACAGGGACTACGAGCAGTACTTC; cdr3_aa: CASSLWDRDYEQYF; clone_size: few; v_call: TRBV4-3; j_call: TRBJ2-7; d_call: TRBD1
cdr3_nt: TGCGCCAGCAGCCAAGGTTCACGCGGGTGGACAGATACGCAGTATTTT; cdr3_aa: CASSQGSRGWTDTQYF; clone_size: few; v_call: TRBV4-3; j_call: TRBJ2-3; d_call: .
cdr3_nt: TGTGCCAGCAGCCGGGACGGCCCTTCGGCTTTCTTT; cdr3_aa: CASSRDGPSAFF; clone_size: few; v_call: TRBV12-3/TRBV12-4; j_call: TRBJ1-1; d_call: .
cdr3_nt: TGCGCCAGCAGCCAAATCCCCCCCTCAGGGGATACGCAGTATTTT; cdr3_aa: CASSQIPPSGDTQYF; clone_size: .; v_call: TRBV5-1; j_call: TRBJ2-3; d_call: .
cdr3_nt: TGTGCCAGCAGCTTGCTCGGGGGGGTGGGCCCAGATACGCAGTATTTT; cdr3_aa: CASSLLGGVGPDTQYF; clone_size: .; v_call: TRBV5-4; j_call: TRBJ2-3; d_call: TRBD2
cdr3_nt: TGTGCCAGCAGTAAAACGGGACAGGACTACGAGCAGTACTTC; cdr3_aa: CASSKTGQDYEQYF; clone_size: many; v_call: TRBV6-2/TRBV6-3; j_call: TRBJ2-7; d_call: TRBD1
cdr3_nt: TGCAGTTTTGGTTCTAGCGGTAGCGGTCGGACCCAGTACTTC; cdr3_aa: CSFGSSGSGRTQYF; clone_size: few; v_call: TRBV20-1; j_call: TRBJ2-5; d_call: TRBD2
cdr3_nt: TGTGCCAGCAGTTTAACCCGTACTCAGCCCCAGCATTTT; cdr3_aa: CASSLTRTQPQHF; clone_size: .; v_call: TRBV12-3/TRBV12-4; j_call: TRBJ1-5; d_call: .
cdr3_nt: TGTGCCAGCAGTTACCCGGGGGCCGGGACGGTCATCCACGAGCAGTACTTC; cdr3_aa: CASSYPGAGTVIHEQYF; clone_size: .; v_call: TRBV6-2/TRBV6-3; j_call: TRBJ2-7; d_call: .
cdr3_nt: TGCGCCAGCAGCTTGAAGGGTAACGAGCAGTACTTC; cdr3_aa: CASSLKGNEQYF; clone_size: .; v_call: TRBV5-1; j_call: TRBJ2-7; d_call: .
cdr3_nt: TGTGCCAGCAGAGAGGGACGGTCGGTAGGGCGGCCCGGGGAGCTGTTTTTT; cdr3_aa: CASREGRSVGRPGELFF; clone_size: few; v_call: TRBV7-6; j_call: TRBJ2-2; d_call: .
cdr3_nt: TGTGCCAGCAGTGAAGGTAACAGGGGGGTGTACGAGCAGTACTTC; cdr3_aa: CASSEGNRGVYEQYF; clone_size: many; v_call: TRBV25-1; j_call: TRBJ2-7; d_call: TRBD1
cdr3_nt: TGCAGCGTGGCCCACGCAGGGCTAGAGACCCAGTACTTC; cdr3_aa: CSVAHAGLETQYF; clone_size: few; v_call: TRBV29-1; j_call: TRBJ2-5; d_call: .
cdr3_nt: TGTGCCAGCAGCACCGCGGGGGGACCCCCCGACTACGAGCAGTACTTC; cdr3_aa: CASSTAGGPPDYEQYF; clone_size: .; v_call: TRBV5-6; j_call: TRBJ2-7; d_call: TRBD2